These T cell receptor beta chains were read from a single sample in a study of T and B cells in COVID-19 patients. Each CDR3 protein gets one entry after TCRdb re-called the multiplex PCR reads with MiXCR. Of 4,000 to 5,000 distinct CDR3 sequences listed, 25% to 35% are singletons. The sample was blood. The receptors come from a human donor with active COVID-19. Both conserved end residues are part of each CDR3. Each record gives: clone size, D gene, J gene, V gene, CDR3 DNA, CDR3 protein. A D gene is named only where the DNA matches it firmly. Clone size is shown for a subset of rows, as once, few, many or a class of expanded clone.

.	TRBD1	TRBJ2-6	TRBV23-1	TGCGCCAGCAGTCACGGACAGGGGAATTCTGGGGCCAACGTCCTGACTTTC	CASSHGQGNSGANVLTF
.	.	TRBJ2-1	TRBV7-9	TGTGCCAGCAGCTTAGGGACCTCCTACAATGAGCAGTTCTTC	CASSLGTSYNEQFF
few	.	TRBJ2-7	TRBV5-1	TGCGCCAGCAGCTTGGGCGGGACGTACGAGCAGTACTTC	CASSLGGTYEQYF
medium-sized	.	TRBJ1-2	TRBV29-1	TGCAGCGTTGCGAATACAGGGTCCCTCTCACTTTCAGGAGGCTACACCTTC	CSVANTGSLSLSGGYTF
medium-sized	.	TRBJ2-5	TRBV15	TGTGCCACCAGCAGAGATTCCAAGACCCAGTACTTC	CATSRDSKTQYF
few	TRBD1	TRBJ1-1	TRBV6-1	TGTGCCAGCAGTGCCCAGACAGGGTTTTTGGCTTTGAACACTGAAGCTTTCTTT	CASSAQTGFLALNTEAFF
.	TRBD1	TRBJ1-2	TRBV5-4	TGTGCCAGCAGCTTGATCACAGGGGAGAATGGCTACACCTTC	CASSLITGENGYTF
.	.	TRBJ2-7	TRBV29-1	TGCAGCTCAGGGGGGGGCGAGCAGTACTTC	CSSGGGEQYF
many	.	TRBJ1-2	TRBV6-2/TRBV6-3	TGTGCCACCCTAAGGGGGTGCTACACCTTC	CATLRGCYTF
medium-sized	TRBD2	TRBJ2-1	TRBV27	TGTGCCAGCAGTCCTAGCGGGACGTTGTACAATGAGCAGTTCTTC	CASSPSGTLYNEQFF
.	.	TRBJ2-1	TRBV24-1	TGTGCCACCAGTGATTTCCGGGCCCGGGAGCAGTTCTTC	CATSDFRAREQFF
few	.	TRBJ1-1	TRBV6-2/TRBV6-3	TGTGCCAGCAGTTACAATTTTAGGACATTAGAAGCTTTCTTT	CASSYNFRTLEAFF
few	TRBD1	TRBJ2-3	TRBV6-6	TGTGCCAGCAGTCAACAGGGGGCTATAAGCCCAGATACGCAGTATTTT	CASSQQGAISPDTQYF
.	.	TRBJ1-4	TRBV20-1	TGCAGTGCTAGCGAAGGACCTGGGTCACATGAAAAACTGTTTTTT	CSASEGPGSHEKLFF
.	TRBD1	TRBJ1-3	TRBV18	TGTGCCAGCTCACCAGGGACAGCCGCCTCTGGAAACACCATATATTTT	CASSPGTAASGNTIYF
medium-sized	.	TRBJ2-7	TRBV27	TGTGCCAGCAGTTTATCAGCCCGCGCCTACGAGCAGTACTTC	CASSLSARAYEQYF
few	TRBD1	TRBJ2-7	TRBV11-2	TGTGCCAGCAGCTGGCGGGGACAGGGGGCCTACGAGCAGTACTTC	CASSWRGQGAYEQYF
once	.	TRBJ2-7	TRBV4-3	TGCGCCAGCAGCCAAGAGGTGATCTCCTCCTACGAGCAGTACTTC	CASSQEVISSYEQYF
.	TRBD2	TRBJ2-5	TRBV7-7	TGTGCTAGCAGCTTAACGACTAGCGGAGAGACCCAGTACTTC	CASSLTTSGETQYF
.	.	TRBJ1-1	TRBV6-2/TRBV6-3	TGTGCCAGCAGTTACGATCGGCAACGGGCGAACACTGAAGCTTTCTTT	CASSYDRQRANTEAFF
.	.	TRBJ1-1	TRBV20-1	TGCAGTGCTAGAGATTACGGCAGGCGGGCTTTCTTT	CSARDYGRRAFF
few	.	TRBJ2-5	TRBV30	TGTGCCTGGAGCTTACTGGGGCGAATCCAAGAGACCCAGTACTTC	CAWSLLGRIQETQYF
medium-sized	.	TRBJ1-5	TRBV19	TGTGCCACCATATTAGGGCAGAATAGCAATCAGCCCCAGCATTTT	CATILGQNSNQPQHF
few	.	TRBJ2-3	TRBV5-1	TGCGCCAGCAGCTTGGATCGGACAGCCACAGATACGCAGTATTTT	CASSLDRTATDTQYF
.	TRBD2	TRBJ2-2	TRBV4-2	TGTGCCAGCAGCCAAGTTCATTGGACTAGCGGGAGAGTGGGCACCGGGGAGCTGTTTTTT	CASSQVHWTSGRVGTGELFF
medium-sized	.	TRBJ2-7	TRBV10-3	TGTGCCATCAGTGAGGAACTCTCCAACGAGCAGTACTTC	CAISEELSNEQYF